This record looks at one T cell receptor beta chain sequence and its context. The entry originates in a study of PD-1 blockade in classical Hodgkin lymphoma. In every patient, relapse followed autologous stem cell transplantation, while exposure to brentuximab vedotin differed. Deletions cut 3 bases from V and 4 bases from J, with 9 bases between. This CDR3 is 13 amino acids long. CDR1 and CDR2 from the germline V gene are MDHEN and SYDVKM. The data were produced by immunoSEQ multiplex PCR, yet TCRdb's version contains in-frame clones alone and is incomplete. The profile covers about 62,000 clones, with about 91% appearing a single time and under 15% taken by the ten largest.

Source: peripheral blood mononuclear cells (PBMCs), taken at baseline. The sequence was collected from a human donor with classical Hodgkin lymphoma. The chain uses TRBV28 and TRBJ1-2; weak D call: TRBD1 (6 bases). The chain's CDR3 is CASSLGTTYGYTF. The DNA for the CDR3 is TGTGCCAGCAGTTTGGGGACAACCTATGGCTACACCTTC.